This T cell receptor (beta chain) emerged from a study of cytomegalovirus exposure and HLA in healthy donors. Study in general: Unique TCRs from HLA-typed donors, 65 million to 85 million of them, were held in an early data release.

The study ran its PCR with 60 Vbeta and 13 Jbeta primers. The repertoire was sequenced with immunoSEQ multiplex PCR; TCRdb's copy has only in-frame clones and lacks some. The sample comprises 180,000 or so clones, approximately 84% of which are singletons, and more than 1.1% rests with the top ten. General study findings and limits: Several of the most significant clusters were apparently associated with common viral pathogens in a later analysis.

Looked up from germline, CDR1 is SGHKS and CDR2 is YYEKEE (reference sequence). The CDR3 runs 14 residues. Trimming stripped 1 base from V and 1 base from J, with 8 bases between. About this clone: Its antigen is undetermined.

Participants comprised healthy donors of bone marrow. The sample taken for sequencing was PBMCs. The V gene is TRBV5-5, the J gene TRBJ1-1; D gene uncertain. The receptor's source is a girl aged 10 to 17 in good health and CMV-seropositive. The CDR3 region has the DNA TGTGCCAGCAGCTTGTCTCTAGCGAACACTGAAGCTTTCTTT. Protein: CASSLSLANTEAFF. Full variable domain (rest looked up from reference TRBV5-5 and TRBJ1-1): DAGVTQSPTHLIKTRGQQVTLRCSPISGHKSVSWYQQVLGQGPQFIFQYYEKEERGRGNFPDRFSARQFPNYSSELNVNALLLGDSALYLCASSLSLANTEAFFGQGTRLTVV.